This entry lists 25 T cell receptor beta chains sequenced from one sample in a study of T cell changes during pregnancy in multiple sclerosis. TCRdb keeps only in-frame clones here, not all; method: immunoSEQ multiplex PCR. The sample contains roughly 80,000 clones, about 91% of which appear only once. Sequences were derived from peripheral blood, sampled before pregnancy. These receptors originate from a female donor with multiple sclerosis, enrolled in a pregnancy study.

This chain joins TRBV14 and TRBJ2-7, with a possible D match to TRBD2 (5 bases). Per the germline V gene, CDR1 is SGHDN and CDR2 is FVKESK. V was pared by 0 bases and J by 1 base, with 10 bases between. The CDR3 length is 15 residues. This chain's CDR3 is CASSQEVRGSYEQYF. In nucleotides, the CDR3 is TGTGCCAGCAGCCAAGAGGTCCGGGGATCCTACGAGCAGTACTTC.

With regard to this clone: Germline is not matched at one junction end, which may reflect a read error. The gene calls are TRBV7-7 and TRBJ2-1, with 12 bases matching TRBD2. The germline V gene encodes CDR1 SSHAT and CDR2 FNYEAQ (reference sequence). The length of the CDR3 is 15 residues. The CDR3 DNA reads as TGTGCTAGCAGCCCTAGCGGGGGGGCCTACAATGAGCAGTTCTTC. Translated, it gives CASSPSGGAYNEQFF.

The V and J genes are TRBV4-2 and TRBJ2-2; TRBD1 agrees at 10 bases. Germline V CDR1 and CDR2: LGHNA, YNFKEQ. V was pared by 5 bases and J by 3 bases, with 6 bases of the junction left unmatched. The CDR3 loop spans 16 amino acids. The CDR3 bases are TGTGCCAGCAGCTCCCGGGACAGGGGATACACCGGGGAGCTGTTTTTT. This translates into CASSSRDRGYTGELFF.

This clone has a handful of counts. This chain joins TRBV4-1 and TRBJ1-1; D might be TRBD1 (6 bases). V lost 0 bases, J lost 6 bases, and 14 bases lay in between. The CDR3 runs 15 residues. Germline-derived CDR1 and CDR2 are MGHRA and YSYEKL. In DNA, the CDR3 is TGCGCCAGCAGCCAAGATCCAGGGGTCCTTCCTGAAGCTTTCTTT. It yields the protein CASSQDPGVLPEAFF.

This clone was found once. The genes are TRBV2 and TRBJ1-4; 11 bases are a match to TRBD1. Per the germline V gene, CDR1 is SNHLY and CDR2 is FYNNEI. The CDR3 consists of 14 residues. V trimming: 4 bases; J trimming: 7 bases; junction bases outside the gene matches: 2. DNA for the CDR3: TGTGCCAGCAGTGGGGGGACAGGGGGTGAAAAACTGTTTTTT. Its protein product is CASSGGTGGEKLFF. The full variable domain, completed using reference TRBV2 and TRBJ1-4, is EPEVTQTPSHQVTQMGQEVILRCVPISNHLYFYWYRQILGQKVEFLVSFYNNEISEKSEIFDDQFSVERPDGSNFTLKIRSTKLEDSAMYFCASSGGTGGEKLFFGSGTQLSVL.

This rearrangement joins TRBV7-2 to TRBJ1-6, with D maybe TRBD1 (6 bases). CDR1 is SGHTA and CDR2 is FQGNSA in the germline V gene. The V end lost 5 bases, the J end lost 2 bases, and 10 bases lay between the germline ends. The CDR3 consists of 15 residues. CDR3 bases: TGTGCCAGCAGCCCCGGGACACCCTATAATTCACCCCTCCACTTT. Protein sequence: CASSPGTPYNSPLHF.

The CDR3 nucleotides are TGTGCCAGCAGTTTGTCCGGGAGCTCCTATAATTCACCCCTCCACTTT. Protein: CASSLSGSSYNSPLHF. The J gene is TRBJ1-6, the V gene TRBV6-5, with D unclear. CDR3 length: 16 residues. Germline V CDR1 and CDR2: MNHEY, SVGAGI. V was shortened by 4 bases and J by 0 bases, with 10 bases between the two germline ends.

The chain joins TRBV9 to TRBJ1-3, with D possibly TRBD1 on 6 matching bases. Trimming took off 4 bases at V and 7 bases at J, with 18 bases between the two ends. CDR3 length: 15 residues. Germline values: CDR1 SGDLS, CDR2 YYNGEE. CDR3 in DNA: TGTGCCAGCAGCACAGACAGGATAACCGAGAACACCATATATTTT. Protein sequence: CASSTDRITENTIYF.

This clone was seen just once. The chain joins TRBV30 to TRBJ1-4; no clear D gene. The CDR3 length is 13 residues. The germline gives CDR1 GTSNPN, CDR2 SVGIG (reference sequence). Trimming cost V 4 bases and J 2 bases, with 8 bases left between them. CDR3 DNA sequence: TGTGCCTGGACCGAGGCTACTAATGAAAAACTGTTTTTT. Protein sequence: CAWTEATNEKLFF.

V usage is TRBV6-5 and J usage is TRBJ1-3; maybe TRBD1 (5 bases). Trimming cost V 6 bases and J 0 bases, with 12 bases left between them. Germline V gene data show CDR1 as MNHEY and CDR2 as SVGAGI. The CDR3 is made up of 15 amino acids. Written as DNA, the CDR3 is TGTGCCAGCAGGAAAAGGGGCCCCTCTGGAAACACCATATATTTT. Its protein is CASRKRGPSGNTIYF.

The chain carries TRBV5-1 and TRBJ1-6, with D unresolved. This CDR3 has 15 residues. CDR1 is SGHRS, CDR2 YFSETQ, per germline. V lost 2 bases, J lost 10 bases, and 16 bases lay in between. As DNA, the CDR3 is TGCGCCAGCAGCTTAGATACAGCGGGAGGATCACCCCTCCACTTT. Translating gives CASSLDTAGGSPLHF.

This clone was counted a single time. The chain recombines TRBV2 with TRBJ1-2; D perhaps matches TRBD1 (6 bases). The V end was cut by 2 bases, the J end by 0 bases, with 16 bases between. The CDR3 loop spans 17 amino acids. Germline CDR1 and CDR2: SNHLY and FYNNEI. The CDR3: CASSELVRGAANYGYTF. CDR3 coding DNA: TGTGCCAGCAGTGAATTGGTCAGGGGAGCAGCTAACTATGGCTACACCTTC.

This chain connects TRBV6-1 to TRBJ2-5; 12 bases fit TRBD2. This CDR3 has 15 amino acids. Germline-derived CDR1 and CDR2 are MNHNS and SASEGT. The junction had 3 bases not matched to a gene; V was cut back by 6 bases and J by 1 base. CDR3 DNA: TGTGCCAGCAGCACTAGCGGGGGGACCCAAGAGACCCAGTACTTC. Protein sequence: CASSTSGGTQETQYF.

The chain employs TRBV6-4 and TRBJ2-3, with TRBD2 matching 9 bases. Per the germline V gene, CDR1 is MRHNA and CDR2 is SNTAGT. This CDR3 has 15 amino acids. Trimming cost V 2 bases and J 6 bases; bases outside gene matches: 6. CDR3 in amino acids: CASSDGGGAADTQYF. CDR3 in DNA: TGTGCCAGCAGTGACGGCGGGGGGGCCGCGGATACGCAGTATTTT.

The chain couples TRBV11-2 to TRBJ2-7; 8 positions match TRBD1. With V trimmed by 6 bases and J by 3 bases, 4 bases remained unmatched. CDR1 is SGHAT, CDR2 FQNNGV, per germline. This CDR3 has 13 amino acids. The CDR3 DNA is TGTGCCAGCAGGTCAACAGGGGGCTACGAGCAGTACTTC. Translating gives CASRSTGGYEQYF.

The chain joins TRBV9 to TRBJ1-2; 9 bases align to TRBD1. V shed 0 bases, J shed 8 bases, and the junction held 5 bases outside the gene matches. The CDR3 consists of 14 residues. Germline V gene lookup returns CDR1 SGDLS and CDR2 YYNGEE. In nucleotides, the CDR3 is TGTGCCAGCAGCGTAGGGGACAGGGCGGGGGGCTACACCTTC. It yields the protein CASSVGDRAGGYTF.

V and J are TRBV7-6 and TRBJ2-3; TRBD2 matches at 10 bases. Germline values: CDR1 SGHVS, CDR2 FNYEAQ. The CDR3 loop spans 15 amino acids. V dropped 2 bases and J dropped 3; count of bases not matched to a gene: 2. The CDR3, as DNA: TGTGCCAGCAGCTTACTAGCGGGGGTGACAGATACGCAGTATTTT. It yields the protein CASSLLAGVTDTQYF.

The chain recombines TRBV6-5 with TRBJ2-7, with TRBD1 identical over 10 bases. Germline V gene lookup returns CDR1 MNHEY and CDR2 SVGAGI. The CDR3 is 16 amino acids. Germline trimming cut 0 bases from V and 3 bases from J; bases unmatched to any gene: 5. The chain's CDR3 is CASSYSMGTGVYEQYF. CDR3 DNA sequence: TGTGCCAGCAGTTACTCGATGGGGACAGGGGTCTACGAGCAGTACTTC.

V is TRBV13 and J is TRBJ2-7; 14 bases match TRBD2. From germline, CDR1 is PRHDT and CDR2 FYEKMQ (reference sequence). The CDR3 totals 16 residues. The trim removed 3 bases at V and 3 bases at J, leaving 4 bases unmatched. The CDR3 coding sequence is TGTGCCAGCAGCTTCGGACTAGCGGGGGGTCTCTACGAGCAGTACTTC. The encoded protein is CASSFGLAGGLYEQYF.

The V call is TRBV2, the J call TRBJ2-5, with D possibly TRBD1 on 5 matching bases. The CDR3 covers 13 residues. Trimming took off 4 bases at V and 2 bases at J, with 8 bases between the two ends. Per germline, CDR1 SNHLY and CDR2 FYNNEI. CDR3 in amino acids: CASSGNRQETQYF. The DNA for the CDR3 is TGTGCCAGCAGTGGCAACAGGCAAGAGACCCAGTACTTC.

This chain joins TRBV19 and TRBJ1-2; D gene ambiguous. The V gene lost 7 bases and the J gene lost 6 bases, with 18 bases spanning the gap. The CDR3 is 14 residues long. CDR1 and CDR2 (germline): LNHDA, SQIVND (reference sequence). CDR3 DNA: TGTGCCAGTACCCAGAGGGCGGGGATGGATGGCTACACCTTC. This translates into CASTQRAGMDGYTF.

This chain uses TRBV9 with TRBJ1-1, with 8 bases aligning to TRBD1. Germline CDR1 and CDR2: SGDLS and YYNGEE. Unmatched junction bases numbered 5, after V lost 3 bases and J lost 4 bases. The CDR3 covers 14 residues. The CDR3 DNA reads as TGTGCCAGCAGCGCGAGACAGGGGAGCACTGAAGCTTTCTTT. Protein sequence: CASSARQGSTEAFF.

V usage is TRBV5-1 and J usage is TRBJ1-2; weak D call: TRBD1 (5 bases). V lost 4 bases to trimming and J lost 7 bases, with 20 bases between them. CDR3 length: 15 amino acids. Germline V gives CDR1 SGHRS, CDR2 YFSETQ. The CDR3 bases are TGCGCCAGCAGCATAGCTGACAGACCCTCCAGTGGCTACACCTTC. It codes for CASSIADRPSSGYTF.

This clone was counted a single time. The gene calls are TRBV27 and TRBJ1-4; D perhaps matches TRBD1 (5 bases). In germline, CDR1 is MNHEY, CDR2 SMNVEV (reference sequence). This CDR3 contains 14 residues. Trimming cost V 3 bases and J 7 bases, with 12 bases left between them. For the CDR3, the DNA is TGTGCCAGCAGTTTTCAGGGCCAGGGTGAAAAACTGTTTTTT. Encoded protein: CASSFQGQGEKLFF.

Only a few counts were recorded for this clone. V usage is TRBV10-1 and J usage is TRBJ1-2; no reliable D call. The CDR3 has 13 amino acids. The V end lost 5 bases, the J end lost 2 bases, and 9 bases lay between the germline ends. Germline V gives CDR1 WNHNN, CDR2 SYGVQD (reference sequence). CDR3 residues: CASSRDVNYGYTF. CDR3 in DNA: TGCGCCAGCAGTCGGGATGTCAACTATGGCTACACCTTC.